This record concerns one TCR beta chain sequence. Its antigen specificity is not known. It has no much larger one-base neighbor in the sample; base qualities were not kept. These data belong to a study of post-analysis software for immune sequencing data (dated by TCRdb to the mid-2010s). Notes on the research overall: The recorded disease courses included relapsing-remitting, secondary progressive and progressive-relapsing multiple sclerosis, and some patients had no subtype annotation. A subset of samples was prepared in parallel using single-end sample barcoding, then pooled and co-amplified after Illumina adapter ligation. The multiple sclerosis patient repertoires were compared with around ten previously published healthy control repertoires from donors aged about 6 to 26 years. Beyond this particular receptor, the publication reports: The control group was slightly older than the multiple sclerosis patient group. Multiple sclerosis patients had significantly lower normalized Chao1 diversity than controls, a result that suggests substantial peripheral T-cell clonal expansion. Strong co-clustering of samples prepared in the same batch was shown by direct clustering with F measure, prompting a batch-effect correction. Significantly higher frequencies in patients than in controls were found for several TRBV segments, including TRBV5-6, TRBV5-1 and TRBV20-1.

To demonstrate the VDJtools post-analysis software, TCR beta repertoires were profiled from the peripheral blood of over ten young patients with multiple sclerosis. The patients with multiple sclerosis were children and adolescents between roughly 6 and 17 years of age. Taken from the germline V gene, the CDR1 and CDR2 loops are SQVTM and ANQGSEA. At the junction V is shortened by 0 bases and J by 10 bases, with 10 bases in between. Inclusive of the bounding cysteine and phenylalanine, the CDR3 is 12 residues long. This entry keeps only the CDR3 DNA: 36 bases, framed from base 1. The library was built by means of PCR. Data came from an Illumina HiSeq 2500. To reduce PCR and sequencing biases, unique molecular identifiers were incorporated into the TCR beta cDNA libraries. Every 1 to 10 million input T cells yielded around 500,000 cDNA molecules, meaning each molecule approximated one T cell. The same protocol used for the earlier healthy control dataset was applied to prepare and sequence the patient libraries. Within a given batch, samples were prepared together, multiplexed and sequenced on the same HiSeq lane. In the source study's methods: MIGEC handled the raw barcoded reads, throwing out single-read molecular identifier groups before consensus assembly and CDR3 extraction. VDJtools was used for post-analysis of the clonotype tables, and diversity was normalized by down-sampling every dataset to the size of the smallest sample. Repertoire overlap clustering matched CDR3 amino acid but not nucleotide sequences to correct batch-related cross-sample contamination. In-frame beta chains were kept once TCRdb had trimmed the public reads at Q25 with fastp and called clones with MiXCR. Every entry covers one CDR3 protein and lists the most common genes and DNA from its rows. None of the V and J calls come from the authors' own analysis; TCRdb made them. The sample records hundreds of thousands of distinct CDR3 sequences, approximately 45% of which are singletons. Together, the top ten hold 12% of the sample.

The sequence was obtained from a girl aged 5-17 years with multiple sclerosis. The rearranged segments are TRBV29-1 and TRBJ2-1, with the identity of the D gene unclear. The sample was blood. Here is the DNA: TGCAGCGTTGAAGATCTAGGGCAAGAGCAGTTCTTC. This yields the protein CSVEDLGQEQFF.